This TCR beta chain is drawn from a study of OX40 agonist ivuxolimab in advanced cancers. Clones were sequenced by immunoSEQ multiplex PCR, and TCRdb holds only the in-frame ones, with some missing. The sample gives about 50,000 clones, about 81% of which show up once; under 9.5% is in the top ten. V shed 3 bases and J shed 10 bases, with 25 bases lying between them. Per germline, CDR1 SGHVS and CDR2 FQNEAQ. The CDR3 is made up of 17 amino acids. This receptor was taken from an adult with an advanced solid tumor such as melanoma, head and neck, liver or kidney cancer. Sequences were derived from CD4+ or CD8+ T cells sorted from blood, sampled in a trial of the OX40 agonist ivuxolimab. J is TRBJ2-1 and V is TRBV7-8, with D perhaps being TRBD1 or TRBD2 (7 bases each). The CDR3, as DNA: TGTGCCAGCAGCTTCCCCAGGGGGGTCGGACTAGTAGGGGAGCAGTTCTTC. This translates into CASSFPRGVGLVGEQFF.